Each of the 27 T cell receptor beta chains below was sequenced from the same sample in a study of cytomegalovirus exposure and HLA in healthy donors. PCR involved 60 Vbeta and 13 Jbeta primers. Assay used: immunoSEQ multiplex PCR; TCRdb lists only in-frame clones, some missing. The data contain 100,000 to 120,000 clones, about 15% of them singletons. Sequenced material: PBMCs. Every receptor here comes from a female donor in good health and CMV-seronegative.

J is TRBJ2-5 and V is TRBV30; 9 nucleotides line up with TRBD1. The CDR3 is 15 residues long. V lost 2 bases to trimming and J lost 5 bases; unmatched junction nucleotides: 9. Per germline, CDR1 GTSNPN and CDR2 SVGIG (reference sequence). The CDR3 bases are TGTGCCTGGAGTCCCGGGGACAGGGTAGCGGAGACCCAGTACTTC. It is translated as CAWSPGDRVAETQYF.

This clone has more than one count but fewer than ten. DNA for the CDR3: TGCGCCAGCAGCTTGGCAACTAGCGGGAGGGCGGTGGAAGAGACCCAGTACTTC. Its translation: CASSLATSGRAVEETQYF. V is TRBV5-1 and J is TRBJ2-5; 13 bases map to TRBD2. The V and J ends lost 0 bases and 3 bases, in that order; junction bases with no gene match: 8. CDR1 and CDR2 from the germline V gene are SGHRS and YFSETQ. The CDR3 is made up of 18 amino acids.

There are a few counts of this clone. The J gene is TRBJ2-3, the V gene TRBV7-2; 7 bases map to TRBD2. With 2 bases clipped from V and 6 bases from J, the junction kept 17 bases outside the gene matches. Germline CDR1 reads SGHTA; CDR2 reads FQGNSA. The CDR3 is 18 residues long. For the CDR3, the DNA is TGTGCCAGCAGCTTAACCCCCATCCTGGCGGGGGTGGGGGATACGCAGTATTTT. It translates to CASSLTPILAGVGDTQYF.

This clone has just a few counts. The rearrangement joins TRBV25-1 to TRBJ1-2; 7 bases are shared with TRBD1. The CDR3 is 14 amino acids. J lost 5 bases, V lost 6 bases, and 9 bases had no gene match. Germline V CDR1 and CDR2: MGHDK, SYGVNS. CDR3 in DNA: TGTGCCAGCAGCCGACAGGGCGGGGATTATGGCTACACCTTC. This gives the protein CASSRQGGDYGYTF.

This clone came up many times. The J gene is TRBJ2-5, the V gene TRBV9; TRBD2 matches 11 bases. From germline, CDR1 is SGDLS and CDR2 YYNGEE. CDR3 length equals 14 residues. Trimming took 2 bases from V and 3 from J; bases not matched to a gene: 0. In DNA form, the CDR3 reads TGTGCCAGCAGCGTTAGCGGGAGGGAAGAGACCCAGTACTTC. Translation: CASSVSGREETQYF.

This clone was detected only a few times. The chain carries TRBV2 and TRBJ2-7; D ambiguous. V lost 7 bases, J lost 4 bases, and 8 bases lay in between. CDR1 SNHLY and CDR2 FYNNEI come from the germline V gene. CDR3 length equals 11 residues. CDR3 DNA: TGTGCCAGCAATCCGCGTTACGAGCAGTACTTC. Protein product: CASNPRYEQYF.

On this clone itself: At one boundary the junction diverges from the germline segment, which might be a read error. The chain has TRBV4-3 and TRBJ1-4, with 8 bases lining up with TRBD1. CDR1 is LGHNA, CDR2 YSLEER, per germline. The length of the CDR3 is 13 residues. The CDR3 protein is CASSQGQGNNLAF. The CDR3 DNA is TGCGCCAGCAGCCAAGGACAGGGGAACAATCTGGCTTTT.

This clone was observed a few times. V and J are TRBV6-5 and TRBJ2-7; TRBD1 matches at 12 bases. This CDR3 has 15 amino acids. V lost 5 bases to trimming and J lost 2 bases; unmatched junction nucleotides: 4. CDR1 is MNHEY, CDR2 SVGAGI, per germline. The CDR3 sequence: CASSGDRGLPYEQYF. In nucleotides, the CDR3 is TGTGCCAGCAGTGGGGACAGGGGGCTTCCCTACGAGCAGTACTTC.

The table lists this clone with a few counts. V is TRBV5-1 and J is TRBJ2-3; TRBD1 matches 9 bases. With 7 bases clipped from V and 4 bases from J, the junction kept 10 bases outside the gene matches. Germline-derived CDR1 and CDR2 are SGHRS and YFSETQ. The CDR3 runs to 15 residues. The CDR3 region has the DNA TGCGCCAGCCGCAAGACTCGACAGGGGGCAGATACGCAGTATTTT. This gives the protein CASRKTRQGADTQYF.

The table lists this clone with a few counts. This sequence joins TRBV7-3 and TRBJ1-1, with TRBD1 identical over 9 bases. Trimming removed 4 bases from V and 8 bases from J; junction bases left unmatched: 8. This CDR3 region has 14 residues. The germline gives CDR1 SGHTA, CDR2 FQGTGA. This chain's CDR3 is CASSSQPDRGEAFF. The CDR3 DNA sequence: TGTGCCAGCAGCTCTCAGCCGGACAGGGGAGAAGCTTTCTTT. Using reference TRBV7-3 and TRBJ1-1 for the parts outside the CDR3, the full variable domain is GAGVSQTPSNKVTEKGKYVELRCDPISGHTALYWYRQSLGQGPEFLIYFQGTGAADDSGLPNDRFFAVRPEGSVSTLKIQRTERGDSAVYLCASSSQPDRGEAFFGQGTRLTVV.

A few counts support this clone. The gene calls are TRBV6-6 and TRBJ1-3; 7 bases align to TRBD1. The CDR3 totals 16 residues. J gave up 2 bases and V 2 bases, and 6 bases lay outside the gene matches. From germline, CDR1 is MNHNY and CDR2 SVGAGI (reference sequence). The CDR3 bases are TGTGCCAGCAGTTACCCGGACAGGAATCCTGGAAACACCATATATTTT. It translates to CASSYPDRNPGNTIYF.

This clone was counted a few times. This sequence joins TRBV4-1 and TRBJ2-1; 7 positions match TRBD2. From germline, CDR1 is MGHRA and CDR2 YSYEKL. Trimming at V came to 0 bases and at J to 4 bases, leaving 9 bases not matched to a gene. CDR3 size: 17 residues. The CDR3 protein is CASSQDESSGKYNEQFF. The CDR3 DNA reads as TGCGCCAGCAGCCAAGATGAGTCCAGCGGGAAGTACAATGAGCAGTTCTTC.

The chain joins TRBV7-9 to TRBJ2-7, with 9 bases lining up with TRBD1. The CDR3 is made up of 15 amino acids. Germline-derived CDR1 and CDR2 are SEHNR and FQNEAQ (reference sequence). Germline trimming cut 5 bases from V and 0 bases from J; bases unmatched to any gene: 5. The CDR3, as DNA: TGTGCCAGCAGCGGGACAGGGTCGACCTCCTACGAGCAGTACTTC. Translating it yields CASSGTGSTSYEQYF.

The rearrangement joins TRBV10-3 to TRBJ1-1; weak D call: TRBD1 (6 bases). The CDR3 totals 13 residues. Germline lookup yields CDR1 ENHRY and CDR2 SYGVKD. Trimming removed 3 bases at V and 7 bases at J, with 12 bases between. The CDR3 bases are TGTGCCATCAGTGAATACGGACAGAGTGAAGCTTTCTTT. This encodes CAISEYGQSEAFF.

For this clone: One end of the junction varies from germline; a read error may be responsible. The rearrangement uses TRBV28 and TRBJ1-5; possible D gene TRBD1, 5 bases. Germline lookup yields CDR1 MDHEN and CDR2 SYDVKM. The CDR3 is 12 residues long. Here the CDR3 reads CASRLRGQPQHF. CDR3 in DNA: TGTGCCAGCCGTTTACGGGGGCAGCCCCAGCATTTT.

The chain is built from TRBV4-3 and TRBJ1-3, with no clear D. CDR1 is LGHNA, CDR2 YSLEER, per germline. Trimming cost V 1 base and J 0 bases, with 7 bases left between them. The CDR3 extends over 15 amino acids. CDR3 residues: CASSQAIFSGNTIYF. The CDR3 DNA reads as TGCGCCAGCAGCCAAGCCATTTTCTCTGGAAACACCATATATTTT.

The chain has TRBV5-1 and TRBJ2-1; 15 positions agree with TRBD2. Germline CDR1 is SGHRS and CDR2 is YFSETQ. V lost 3 bases, J lost 3 bases, and 4 bases stayed unmatched. The CDR3 is made up of 17 amino acids. CDR3 DNA: TGCGCCAGCAGCTGGGGACTAGCGGGGGGCGACTACAATGAGCAGTTCTTC. It translates to CASSWGLAGGDYNEQFF.

Points on this clone: The sample holds other DNA sequences that translate to the same CDR3. The chain's CDR3 is CASRTGGDGYTF. As DNA, the CDR3 is TGTGCCAGCAGAACAGGGGGCGATGGCTACACCTTC. This chain links TRBV6-5 with TRBJ1-2; TRBD1 aligns across 9 bases. Germline V gene lookup returns CDR1 MNHEY and CDR2 SVGAGI. CDR3 size: 12 residues. Trimming cost V 6 bases and J 6 bases; bases outside gene matches: 2.

This chain uses TRBV7-2 with TRBJ1-1; 10 nucleotides line up with TRBD1. CDR3 size: 17 residues. CDR1 and CDR2 from the germline V gene are SGHTA and FQGNSA. V trimming: 5 bases; J trimming: 4 bases; junction bases outside the gene matches: 13. The CDR3 region has the DNA TGTGCCAGCAGCATCGGCCGGGACAGGGGATGGGTCACTGAAGCTTTCTTT. It is translated as CASSIGRDRGWVTEAFF.

This clone was observed a handful of times. J is TRBJ2-2 and V is TRBV12-2; the table's D call TRBD2 went unverified against the DNA. TRBV12-2 is a documented pseudogene. This CDR3 is 21 amino acids long. The CDR3 sequence is CASRLAPGSLTKDINTGELFF. For the CDR3, the DNA is TGTGCAAGTCGCTTAGCGCCAGGATCGTTGACTAAGGATATAAACACCGGGGAGCTGTTTTTT.

This clone showed up just a few times. The chain carries TRBV4-2 and TRBJ2-5; maybe TRBD2 (5 bases). The J call is in doubt because the DNA end fits TRBJ2-7 better. CDR1 is LGHNA, CDR2 YNFKEQ, per germline. The length of the CDR3 is 15 residues. The CDR3 DNA is TGTGCCAGCAGCCAGGACTTAGGGTCGATGTACGAGCAGTACTTC. As protein: CASSQDLGSMYEQYF.

The chain couples TRBV5-1 to TRBJ2-5; 7 positions match TRBD1. The CDR3 loop spans 16 amino acids. J gave up 0 bases and V 2 bases, and 7 bases lay outside the gene matches. The germline V gene has CDR1 SGHRS and CDR2 YFSETQ. The CDR3 DNA reads as TGCGCCAGCAGCTTCGCCGGGACAGAGTACCAAGAGACCCAGTACTTC. Amino acid sequence: CASSFAGTEYQETQYF.

The chain combines TRBV29-1 with TRBJ1-2, with D possibly matching TRBD1 (6 bases). The length of the CDR3 is 13 residues. Germline-derived CDR1 and CDR2 are SQVTM and ANQGSEA. V lost 5 bases, J lost 2 bases, and 12 bases lay in between. In DNA form, the CDR3 reads TGCAGCGTTTGGTTTGGGGGCAACTATGGCTACACCTTC. Translated, it gives CSVWFGGNYGYTF.

This clone was seen a few times. The rearrangement links TRBV6-5 to TRBJ2-7; 9 nucleotides agree with TRBD1. Looked up from germline, CDR1 is MNHEY and CDR2 is SVGAGI. The CDR3 length is 14 residues. The V and J ends lost 8 bases and 5 bases, in that order; junction bases with no gene match: 10. The CDR3 loop is CASRRGTGTNEQYF. In nucleotides, the CDR3 is TGTGCCAGCCGTCGGGGGACAGGGACGAACGAGCAGTACTTC.

The J gene is TRBJ1-4, the V gene TRBV7-9; 10 positions match TRBD1. Trimming at V came to 5 bases and at J to 6 bases, leaving 9 bases not matched to a gene. There are 16 residues in the CDR3. In germline, CDR1 is SEHNR, CDR2 FQNEAQ (reference sequence). The CDR3 DNA is TGTGCCAGCAGCCAAACGGGACAGGGGTGGGATGAAAAACTGTTTTTT. Residues: CASSQTGQGWDEKLFF. Looking up the rest from reference TRBV7-9 and TRBJ1-4 gives the full variable domain: DTGVSQNPRHKITKRGQNVTFRCDPISEHNRLYWYRQTLGQGPEFLTYFQNEAQLEKSRLLSDRFSAERPKGSFSTLEIQRTEQGDSAMYLCASSQTGQGWDEKLFFGSGTQLSVL.

This clone has at least ten counts. In DNA, the CDR3 is TGTGCCAGCAGCTTGGGCGGGGCGAGCACAGATACGCAGTATTTT. Translation: CASSLGGASTDTQYF. The chain is built from TRBV7-8 and TRBJ2-3; perhaps TRBD2 as D (6 bases). Trimming pared 3 bases from V and 0 bases from J, leaving 10 bases between. The CDR3 length is 15 residues. Germline CDR1 and CDR2: SGHVS and FQNEAQ.

There are a few counts of this clone. V is TRBV13 and J is TRBJ1-2, with TRBD1 matching over 8 bases. The CDR3 is 15 amino acids. Germline CDR1 is PRHDT and CDR2 is FYEKMQ (reference sequence). After removal of 2 bases from V and 2 bases from J, the junction contained 4 bases not matched to a gene. CDR3 residues: CASSLQGAVNYGYTF. The CDR3 bases are TGTGCCAGCAGCTTACAGGGGGCGGTCAACTATGGCTACACCTTC.